Listed below are T cell receptor beta chains from one sample, sequenced in a study of human thymus T cells. Clones were sequenced by immunoSEQ multiplex PCR, and TCRdb holds only the in-frame ones, with some missing. The profile covers about 130,000 clones, with 90% to 95% appearing a single time and roughly 0.024% taken by the ten largest. The specimen was thymus tissue. These TCRs come from a boy younger than two with a congenital heart defect but otherwise immunologically healthy. Each CDR3 is given with its conserved first and last residue. The order of the fields is D gene, V gene, clone size, J gene, CDR3 protein, CDR3 DNA. The D gene is left open where the match is weak. The listing skips clone size in some rows; elsewhere it reads once, few, many or a size class.

d_gene: TRBD1; v_gene: TRBV6-1; abundance: -; j_gene: TRBJ1-4; CDR3aa: CAGSRGEGEKLFF; CDR3nt: TGTGCCGGGTCCAGGGGGGAGGGTGAAAAACTGTTTTTT
d_gene: -; v_gene: TRBV4-1; abundance: once; j_gene: TRBJ1-1; CDR3aa: CASSQGRQGLNTEAFF; CDR3nt: TGCGCCAGCAGCCAAGGACGGCAGGGATTGAACACTGAAGCTTTCTTT
d_gene: -; v_gene: TRBV18; abundance: -; j_gene: TRBJ2-2; CDR3aa: CASSPDCRGNTGELFF; CDR3nt: TGTGCCAGCTCACCTGATTGCAGGGGTAACACCGGGGAGCTGTTTTTT
d_gene: TRBD1; v_gene: TRBV11-3; abundance: once; j_gene: TRBJ1-2; CDR3aa: CASSFDRTGGNGYTF; CDR3nt: TGTGCCAGCAGCTTCGACCGGACAGGGGGAAATGGCTACACCTTC
d_gene: TRBD1; v_gene: TRBV5-5; abundance: -; j_gene: TRBJ1-2; CDR3aa: CASSPETGLGYGYTF; CDR3nt: TGTGCCAGCAGCCCCGAGACAGGGTTGGGGTATGGCTACACCTTC
d_gene: -; v_gene: TRBV4-3; abundance: -; j_gene: TRBJ2-1; CDR3aa: CASSPLVETWGRRFF; CDR3nt: TGCGCCAGCAGCCCCTTGGTTGAGACTTGGGGTCGTCGGTTCTTC
d_gene: TRBD2; v_gene: TRBV11-2; abundance: -; j_gene: TRBJ2-1; CDR3aa: CASSSGGVYNEQFF; CDR3nt: TGTGCCAGCAGCAGCGGGGGGGTCTACAATGAGCAGTTCTTC
d_gene: -; v_gene: TRBV28; abundance: -; j_gene: TRBJ1-1; CDR3aa: CASTRTGPGAVLGNTEAFF; CDR3nt: TGTGCCAGCACCCGTACTGGGCCGGGGGCGGTCTTAGGGAACACTGAAGCTTTCTTT
d_gene: -; v_gene: TRBV4-2; abundance: -; j_gene: TRBJ2-7; CDR3aa: CASSREGPDEQYF; CDR3nt: TGTGCCAGCAGCCGAGAGGGGCCGGACGAGCAGTACTTC
d_gene: TRBD2; v_gene: TRBV6-5; abundance: -; j_gene: TRBJ2-4; CDR3aa: CASSPRGDIQYF; CDR3nt: TGTGCCAGCAGCCCACGGGGGGACATTCAGTACTTC
d_gene: -; v_gene: TRBV7-3; abundance: -; j_gene: TRBJ1-1; CDR3aa: CASRNTGNTEAFF; CDR3nt: TGTGCCAGCAGGAATACGGGGAACACTGAAGCTTTCTTT
d_gene: -; v_gene: TRBV7-8; abundance: -; j_gene: TRBJ2-7; CDR3aa: CASSRTEPHSYEQYF; CDR3nt: TGTGCCAGCAGCCGGACGGAACCGCACTCCTACGAGCAGTACTTC
d_gene: TRBD1; v_gene: TRBV12-5; abundance: -; j_gene: TRBJ2-2; CDR3aa: CASGTRQGEDTGELFF; CDR3nt: TGTGCTAGTGGAACCAGACAGGGGGAGGATACCGGGGAGCTGTTTTTT
d_gene: -; v_gene: TRBV4-2; abundance: -; j_gene: TRBJ2-3; CDR3aa: CASSQDHRVGTDTQYF; CDR3nt: TGTGCCAGCAGCCAGGACCACAGGGTTGGCACAGATACGCAGTATTTT
d_gene: -; v_gene: TRBV28; abundance: -; j_gene: TRBJ1-1; CDR3aa: CASSFGARRNMNTEAFF; CDR3nt: TGTGCCAGCAGTTTTGGGGCCAGGCGAAACATGAACACTGAAGCTTTCTTT
d_gene: -; v_gene: TRBV28; abundance: -; j_gene: TRBJ2-4; CDR3aa: CASSLGSREPIQYF; CDR3nt: TGTGCCAGCAGTCTCGGGAGCAGGGAACCCATTCAGTACTTC
d_gene: TRBD1; v_gene: TRBV6-5; abundance: -; j_gene: TRBJ2-3; CDR3aa: CASSSPGQGVYTQYF; CDR3nt: TGTGCCAGCAGTTCCCCGGGACAGGGTGTCTATACGCAGTATTTT
d_gene: -; v_gene: TRBV28; abundance: -; j_gene: TRBJ1-1; CDR3aa: CASSLEVQGDPNTEAFF; CDR3nt: TGTGCCAGCAGTTTAGAGGTTCAGGGCGATCCGAACACTGAAGCTTTCTTT
d_gene: -; v_gene: TRBV7-3; abundance: -; j_gene: TRBJ1-2; CDR3aa: CASSSGPPPNYGYTF; CDR3nt: TGTGCCAGCAGCTCGGGACCCCCCCCCAACTATGGCTACACCTTC
d_gene: -; v_gene: TRBV10-3; abundance: -; j_gene: TRBJ2-7; CDR3aa: CAIRGHEAGIYEQYF; CDR3nt: TGTGCCATCAGGGGGCATGAGGCGGGGATCTACGAGCAGTACTTC
d_gene: -; v_gene: TRBV5-1; abundance: -; j_gene: TRBJ2-5; CDR3aa: CASSLVRGAETQYF; CDR3nt: TGCGCCAGCAGCTTAGTCCGAGGGGCGGAGACCCAGTACTTC
d_gene: TRBD1; v_gene: TRBV2; abundance: -; j_gene: TRBJ1-1; CDR3aa: CASSEEDRGGTEAFF; CDR3nt: TGTGCCAGCAGTGAAGAGGACAGGGGTGGTACTGAAGCTTTCTTT
d_gene: TRBD1; v_gene: TRBV7-2; abundance: -; j_gene: TRBJ1-2; CDR3aa: CASSWGPQGNKGYTF; CDR3nt: TGTGCCAGCAGCTGGGGGCCACAGGGGAACAAAGGCTACACCTTC
d_gene: TRBD1; v_gene: TRBV15; abundance: -; j_gene: TRBJ2-3; CDR3aa: CATRDWGQNTDTQYF; CDR3nt: TGTGCCACCAGGGATTGGGGACAGAACACAGATACGCAGTATTTT
d_gene: TRBD1; v_gene: TRBV7-2; abundance: -; j_gene: TRBJ1-2; CDR3aa: CASSLRQGENYGYTF; CDR3nt: TGTGCCAGCAGCTTACGGCAGGGGGAAAACTATGGCTACACCTTC
d_gene: -; v_gene: TRBV9; abundance: -; j_gene: TRBJ1-4; CDR3aa: CASSVGRTPFNHATNEKLFF; CDR3nt: TGTGCCAGCAGCGTAGGTCGGACACCGTTTAATCACGCAACTAATGAAAAACTGTTTTTT
d_gene: TRBD1; v_gene: TRBV4-3; abundance: -; j_gene: TRBJ1-4; CDR3aa: CASSLRDRETNEKLFF; CDR3nt: TGCGCCAGCAGCCTCCGGGACAGGGAAACTAATGAAAAACTGTTTTTT
d_gene: -; v_gene: TRBV12-5; abundance: -; j_gene: TRBJ1-2; CDR3aa: CASGLLGGRWGGYTF; CDR3nt: TGTGCTAGTGGTTTGTTGGGGGGTAGATGGGGTGGCTACACCTTC
d_gene: -; v_gene: TRBV15; abundance: once; j_gene: TRBJ1-3; CDR3aa: CATSKVTSPVSGNTIYF; CDR3nt: TGTGCCACTTCAAAAGTGACATCCCCGGTCTCTGGAAACACCATATATTTT
d_gene: TRBD1; v_gene: TRBV4-1; abundance: -; j_gene: TRBJ1-1; CDR3aa: CASSQESTGMNTEAFF; CDR3nt: TGCGCCAGCAGCCAAGAATCGACAGGGATGAACACTGAAGCTTTCTTT
d_gene: TRBD1; v_gene: TRBV7-9; abundance: -; j_gene: TRBJ1-2; CDR3aa: CASSFLDRGRDYGYTF; CDR3nt: TGTGCCAGCAGCTTTTTGGACAGGGGGAGGGACTATGGCTACACCTTC
d_gene: -; v_gene: TRBV6-1; abundance: -; j_gene: TRBJ2-7; CDR3aa: CASTPGTASYEQYF; CDR3nt: TGTGCCAGCACCCCGGGGACCGCCTCCTACGAGCAGTACTTC
d_gene: -; v_gene: TRBV19; abundance: -; j_gene: TRBJ2-3; CDR3aa: CASTGPDTQYF; CDR3nt: TGTGCCAGCACAGGGCCAGATACGCAGTATTTT
d_gene: TRBD2; v_gene: TRBV19; abundance: -; j_gene: TRBJ2-1; CDR3aa: CASSIGLAGGMHEQFF; CDR3nt: TGTGCCAGTAGTATAGGTCTTGCGGGGGGGATGCATGAGCAGTTCTTC
d_gene: -; v_gene: TRBV4-2; abundance: once; j_gene: TRBJ1-5; CDR3aa: CASSIRDNQPQHF; CDR3nt: TGTGCCAGCAGCATAAGGGATAACCAGCCCCAGCATTTT
d_gene: TRBD1; v_gene: TRBV2; abundance: -; j_gene: TRBJ1-5; CDR3aa: CASSESAAGGSQPQHF; CDR3nt: TGTGCCAGCAGTGAGTCCGCGGCAGGGGGCAGTCAGCCCCAGCATTTT
d_gene: TRBD1; v_gene: TRBV27; abundance: -; j_gene: TRBJ1-4; CDR3aa: CASSPADREEREKLFF; CDR3nt: TGTGCCAGCAGTCCGGCTGACAGGGAGGAACGCGAAAAACTGTTTTTT
d_gene: TRBD1; v_gene: TRBV9; abundance: -; j_gene: TRBJ1-4; CDR3aa: CASSVDSGQGTTEKLFF; CDR3nt: TGTGCCAGCAGCGTAGACAGTGGACAGGGGACTACTGAAAAACTGTTTTTT
d_gene: -; v_gene: TRBV5-8; abundance: few; j_gene: TRBJ1-6; CDR3aa: CASSSILRDSPLHF; CDR3nt: TGTGCCAGCAGCTCCATACTCAGGGATTCACCCCTCCACTTT
d_gene: -; v_gene: TRBV5-1; abundance: -; j_gene: TRBJ1-3; CDR3aa: CASSGGPGNTIYF; CDR3nt: TGCGCCAGCAGTGGGGGGCCTGGAAACACCATATATTTT
d_gene: -; v_gene: TRBV29-1; abundance: -; j_gene: TRBJ2-3; CDR3aa: CSVLSRVGSPQYF; CDR3nt: TGCAGCGTTTTAAGTAGGGTAGGAAGTCCGCAGTATTTT
d_gene: -; v_gene: TRBV15; abundance: -; j_gene: TRBJ2-5; CDR3aa: CATRGRGGRTQYF; CDR3nt: TGTGCCACCAGGGGTAGGGGGGGGCGGACCCAGTACTTC
d_gene: -; v_gene: TRBV9; abundance: few; j_gene: TRBJ2-7; CDR3aa: CASSVVVGTHYEQYF; CDR3nt: TGTGCCAGCAGCGTAGTAGTTGGGACCCACTACGAGCAGTACTTC
d_gene: -; v_gene: TRBV10-1; abundance: -; j_gene: TRBJ2-7; CDR3aa: CASSVNNRTDAYEQYF; CDR3nt: TGCGCCAGCAGTGTAAATAATCGGACAGATGCCTACGAGCAGTACTTC
d_gene: TRBD2; v_gene: TRBV5-1; abundance: -; j_gene: TRBJ2-3; CDR3aa: CASSLVASGVGDTQYF; CDR3nt: TGCGCCAGCAGCTTGGTGGCTAGCGGGGTGGGTGATACGCAGTATTTT
d_gene: -; v_gene: TRBV4-2; abundance: -; j_gene: TRBJ2-3; CDR3aa: CASSLIPWEGPDTQYF; CDR3nt: TGTGCCAGCAGCCTTATCCCATGGGAAGGGCCAGATACGCAGTATTTT
d_gene: TRBD1; v_gene: TRBV28; abundance: -; j_gene: TRBJ1-2; CDR3aa: CASSLSGDRGPGYTF; CDR3nt: TGTGCCAGCAGTTTATCGGGGGACAGGGGTCCTGGCTACACCTTC
d_gene: TRBD2; v_gene: TRBV7-6; abundance: -; j_gene: TRBJ2-7; CDR3aa: CASSPVVASGVNSSYEQYF; CDR3nt: TGTGCCAGCAGCCCAGTCGTGGCTAGCGGGGTCAATAGCTCCTACGAGCAGTACTTC
d_gene: -; v_gene: TRBV4-2; abundance: -; j_gene: TRBJ2-2; CDR3aa: CASSPPSPPPPSNTGELFF; CDR3nt: TGTGCCAGCAGCCCCCCTTCACCGCCTCCCCCCTCGAACACCGGGGAGCTGTTTTTT
d_gene: -; v_gene: TRBV10-3; abundance: -; j_gene: TRBJ2-1; CDR3aa: CAISGGTSRLSYNEQFF; CDR3nt: TGTGCCATCAGTGGGGGAACTTCACGGTTGTCCTACAATGAGCAGTTCTTC
d_gene: -; v_gene: TRBV7-9; abundance: once; j_gene: TRBJ1-1; CDR3aa: CASSLAGVPAGGFF; CDR3nt: TGTGCCAGCAGCTTAGCGGGCGTCCCCGCGGGAGGTTTCTTT
d_gene: TRBD1; v_gene: TRBV6-6; abundance: -; j_gene: TRBJ2-3; CDR3aa: CASSSETGGADTQYF; CDR3nt: TGTGCCAGCAGTTCAGAGACAGGGGGCGCAGATACGCAGTATTTT
d_gene: -; v_gene: TRBV6-6; abundance: -; j_gene: TRBJ1-3; CDR3aa: CASSSGTSTGTIYF; CDR3nt: TGTGCCAGCAGTTCCGGGACCTCGACGGGCACCATATATTTT
d_gene: TRBD1; v_gene: TRBV14; abundance: -; j_gene: TRBJ2-2; CDR3aa: CASSQDRGQGTGELFF; CDR3nt: TGTGCCAGCAGCCAAGACAGGGGGCAAGGCACCGGGGAGCTGTTTTTT
d_gene: TRBD2; v_gene: TRBV9; abundance: -; j_gene: TRBJ2-7; CDR3aa: CASSPRGSGGNEQYF; CDR3nt: TGTGCCAGCAGCCCCCGGGGTAGCGGGGGGAACGAGCAGTACTTC
d_gene: -; v_gene: TRBV28; abundance: -; j_gene: TRBJ1-5; CDR3aa: CASSPSPRTARNQPQHF; CDR3nt: TGTGCCAGCAGCCCAAGCCCCAGGACAGCGAGAAATCAGCCCCAGCATTTT
d_gene: -; v_gene: TRBV6-6; abundance: -; j_gene: TRBJ1-6; CDR3aa: CASSPNAGESPPLHF; CDR3nt: TGTGCCAGCAGTCCTAACGCGGGGGAATCGCCACCCCTCCACTTT
d_gene: TRBD2; v_gene: TRBV9; abundance: -; j_gene: TRBJ2-2; CDR3aa: CASSGLAGPTGELFF; CDR3nt: TGTGCCAGCAGCGGACTAGCGGGTCCAACCGGGGAGCTGTTTTTT